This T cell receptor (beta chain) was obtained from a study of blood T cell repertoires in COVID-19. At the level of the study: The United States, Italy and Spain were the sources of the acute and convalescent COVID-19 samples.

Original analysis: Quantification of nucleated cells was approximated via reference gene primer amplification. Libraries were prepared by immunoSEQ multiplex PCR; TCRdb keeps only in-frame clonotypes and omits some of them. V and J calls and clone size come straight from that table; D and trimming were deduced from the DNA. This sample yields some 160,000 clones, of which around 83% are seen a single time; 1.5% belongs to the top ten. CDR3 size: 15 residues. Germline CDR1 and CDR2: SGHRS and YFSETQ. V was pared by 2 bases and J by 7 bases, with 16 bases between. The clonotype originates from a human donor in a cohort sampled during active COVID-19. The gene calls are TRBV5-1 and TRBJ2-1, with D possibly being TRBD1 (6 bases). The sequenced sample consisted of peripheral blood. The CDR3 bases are TGCGCCAGCAGCTTAGATGGGGGCAGCAGGAATGAGCAGTTCTTC. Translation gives CASSLDGGSRNEQFF.